These 5 T cell receptor beta chains originate from one sample sequenced in a study of T cells expressing NK-cell markers. TCRdb reprocessed the 5' RACE reads, keeping one entry per CDR3 protein, no DNA. The repertoire table contains a few hundred thousand distinct CDR3 sequences. Sequencing was done on a sample of blood T cells: a sorted CD56 or NKG2C T cell subset, CD4+ or CD8+ T cells, or bulk PBMC T cells (not recorded which). The source is a man younger than 30 in good health.

The V and J genes are TRBV9 and TRBJ2-7; TCRdb selects TRBD1, and the lack of DNA leaves this call unchecked. The CDR3 sequence is 14 residues long. CDR1 SGDLS and CDR2 YYNGEE come from the germline V gene. The CDR3 spells CASNGGDRAGEQYF.

This rearrangement joins TRBV20-1 to TRBJ2-3; TCRdb picks TRBD2, but there is no DNA to check that call. Germline V gene lookup returns CDR1 DFQATT and CDR2 SNEGSKA (reference sequence). This CDR3 has 15 amino acids. The CDR3 loop is CSARVTAGVTDTQYF.

The chain couples TRBV4-3 to TRBJ1-1; TCRdb calls TRBD1, which cannot be checked without DNA. The CDR3 runs to 15 residues. Germline V gene lookup returns CDR1 LGHNA and CDR2 YSLEER. CDR3 region: CASSQSTALNTEAFF.

The chain employs TRBV2 and TRBJ2-5; TCRdb's D gene call, TRBD1, goes unchecked for lack of DNA. The CDR3 runs 14 residues. Germline V gene lookup returns CDR1 SNHLY and CDR2 FYNNEI. CDR3 sequence reads: CASTTPWEYETQYF.

Here the CDR3 reads CASSARDTNTDTQYF. The chain employs TRBV9 and TRBJ2-3; TCRdb proposes TRBD1, but this gene call is untestable without DNA. Per the germline V gene, CDR1 is SGDLS and CDR2 is YYNGEE. The CDR3 spans 15 residues.